This T cell receptor (beta chain) emerged from a study of tissue T cells after allogeneic stem cell transplantation. As regards this clone: Its antigen is undetermined. Gene names and germline match the mouse. The observed sequence ends 1 residue before the CDR3 terminus, with the missing tail filled in from the germline J gene.

Time point reported: mouse harvest day 14 after allogeneic transplant. Mouse grafts combined 10^7 T-cell-depleted bone marrow cells with 10^6 splenic CD5+ T cells. The CDR3 length is 15 residues. Germline values: CDR1 NNHNN, CDR2 SYGAGS (reference sequence). The ends lost 3 bases at V and 0 bases at J; junction bases unmatched: 1. Survey-depth TCRbeta CDR3 sequencing reported V/J genes and productive frequencies. Sequenced by immunoSEQ multiplex PCR; TCRdb stores in-frame clones only, minus some. The top ten hold roughly 3.5% of the sample, which has around 8,000 clones, approximately 34% seen once. Study observations and caveats: Alloreactivity or antigen specificity of tissue TCRs was not determined; some clones might be host cells. Tissue-detected TCR repertoire was only partly captured by blood and spleen T cells. Anatomically similar tissues had similar TCR repertoires within each patient.

The chain recombines TRBV13-2 with TRBJ2-4; 10 nucleotides line up with TRBD2. This receptor was identified in a female BALB/c mouse given C57BL/6 T cells with graft-versus-host disease after an allogeneic hematopoietic cell transplant. Specimen: skin. Partial CDR3 DNA: TGTGCCAGCGGTGCTGGGGGGGCAAGTCAAAACACCTTGTAC. It is translated as CASGAGGASQNTLY. The CDR3 as a whole reads CASGAGGASQNTLYF.